The sequence of this T cell receptor (beta chain) was determined in a study of blood T cell repertoires in COVID-19. About the study: Spain, Italy and the United States supplied samples that represented acute and convalescent COVID-19. PBMCs, B-cell-depleted T cells, or T cells were the source of the cDNA or gDNA that made up the material.

Germline CDR1 reads MDHEN; CDR2 reads SYDVKM. This CDR3 has 11 residues. Trimming took off 3 bases at V and 8 bases at J, with 7 bases between the two ends. Methods used by the authors: Researchers report that nucleated cell counts were estimated from reference gene primer amplification. Generated by immunoSEQ multiplex PCR, the TCRdb table keeps only in-frame clones and is missing some. The V and J calls and clone size come from that table; D and trimming were worked out from the DNA. The sample shows approximately 250,000 clones, 86% of them seen only once. The V gene is TRBV28, the J gene TRBJ1-2; no firm D call. Input material: peripheral blood. The receptor comes from a man aged 30 to 45 who had recovered from COVID-19. The CDR3 spells CASSFRAGYTF. As DNA, the CDR3 is TGTGCCAGCAGTTTTCGCGCCGGCTACACCTTC.